Included here is one TCR beta chain sequence, with context. Its antigen is as yet unknown. The study ran its PCR with 60 Vbeta and 13 Jbeta primers. The method was immunoSEQ multiplex PCR; TCRdb's version includes in-frame clones alone and lacks a portion of them. The table has 130,000 to 150,000 clones, around 82% seen once. This sample is drawn from a study of cytomegalovirus exposure and HLA in healthy donors. Regarding the study as a whole: Most TCR sequences showed up rarely, but some public TCRs showed up in many donors. Among donors in an Asian-associated ancestry cluster, a later analysis reportedly found fewer N-insertions than the roughly 700-donor mean. Earlier analysis found most TCR beta V segments productive about 90% or about 30% of the time. Researchers reported in a later analysis that common viral pathogens appeared linked to several top clusters.

The CDR3 has 16 residues. Germline CDR1 SGHRS, CDR2 YFSETQ. The V segment lost 0 bases and the J segment 0 bases; nucleotides outside the gene matches: 3. This TCR was recovered from a female donor in good health and CMV-seronegative. The chain has TRBV5-1 and TRBJ2-3; 8 bases align to TRBD1. The sequencing sample was made of PBMCs. This CDR3 is CASSLATGASTDTQYF. The CDR3 nucleotides are TGCGCCAGCAGCTTGGCGACAGGGGCTAGCACAGATACGCAGTATTTT.